What follows are 4 T cell receptor beta chains derived from one specimen sequenced in a study of T cell repertoires in ileal Crohn's disease. The protocol was immunoSEQ multiplex PCR, while the TCRdb copy is restricted to in-frame clones and leaves out a portion. The sample includes some 60,000 clones, about 88% of them seen just once. Time point in this sample: neoterminal ileum biopsy at postoperative endoscopy, about 6 months after surgery. The sample was ileal tissue. These receptors came from an adult with Crohn's disease.

V usage is TRBV27 and J usage is TRBJ1-1, with TRBD1 matching over 7 bases. Germline V CDR1 and CDR2: MNHEY, SMNVEV (reference sequence). The CDR3 loop spans 11 amino acids. V was pared by 6 bases and J by 6 bases, with 1 base of the junction left unmatched. In DNA form, the CDR3 reads TGTGCCAGCAGCCAGGGGGCTGAAGCTTTCTTT. It specifies CASSQGAEAFF.

This chain uses TRBV18 with TRBJ1-1, with 7 bases aligning to TRBD1. The CDR3 spans 15 residues. Germline V gives CDR1 KGHSH, CDR2 LQKENI. Trimming cost V 1 base and J 4 bases; bases outside gene matches: 6. CDR3 residues: CASSPLGTVPTEAFF. The DNA for the CDR3 is TGTGCCAGCTCACCACTTGGGACAGTCCCCACTGAAGCTTTCTTT.

The chain links TRBV15 to TRBJ1-5; unclear D gene. CDR3 length equals 12 residues. V lost 0 bases and J lost 9, with 6 bases in between. Germline assignment: CDR1 LNHNV and CDR2 YYDKDF (reference sequence). CDR3 bases: TGTGCCACCAGCAGAGATCCGGGGCCCCAGCATTTT. Protein product: CATSRDPGPQHF.

The chain has TRBV19 and TRBJ1-1; TRBD1 is a possible D gene (5 bases). V shed 6 bases and J shed 4 bases, with 9 bases lying between them. The CDR3 is 12 amino acids. The V gene's germline CDR1 is LNHDA and CDR2 SQIVND (reference sequence). The CDR3, as DNA: TGTGCCAGTAGAGGGGAACTCACTGAAGCTTTCTTT. It translates to CASRGELTEAFF. The full variable domain, with the rest looked up from reference TRBV19 and TRBJ1-1, is DGGITQSPKYLFRKEGQNVTLSCEQNLNHDAMYWYRQDPGQGLRLIYYSQIVNDFQKGDIAEGYSVSREKKESFPLTVTSAQKNPTAFYLCASRGELTEAFFGQGTRLTVV.